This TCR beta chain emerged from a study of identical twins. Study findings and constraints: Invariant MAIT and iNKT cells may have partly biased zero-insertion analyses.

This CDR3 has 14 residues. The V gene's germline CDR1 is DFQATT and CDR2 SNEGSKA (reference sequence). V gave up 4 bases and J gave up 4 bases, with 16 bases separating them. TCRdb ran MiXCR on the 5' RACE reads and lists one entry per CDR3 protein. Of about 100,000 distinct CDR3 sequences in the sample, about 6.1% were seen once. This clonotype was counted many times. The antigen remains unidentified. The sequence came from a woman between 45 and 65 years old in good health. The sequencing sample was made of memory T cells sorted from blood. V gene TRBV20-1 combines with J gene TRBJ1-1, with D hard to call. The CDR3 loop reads CSANRKRVGTEAFF. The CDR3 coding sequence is TGCAGTGCTAACCGAAAACGGGTGGGCACTGAAGCTTTCTTT.